Following are 18 T cell receptor beta chains from one sample sequenced in a study of CD4 T cells in relation to SARS-CoV-2 and coronaviruses (dated by TCRdb to the early 2020s). The library came from the immunoSEQ multiplex PCR assay. TCRdb stores this immuneACCESS table with in-frame sequences only. Part of the clones is absent; in the studies checked, under half of the shortfall reflects unresolved V genes, and no reason is known for the rest. For this sample the table gives approximately 60,000 clones, of which about 92% were detected only once. Around 0.4% of the sample lies in the top ten. Sequences were obtained from naive CD4+ T cells from PBMCs. This specimen's cell subset or site label, per the study, means: naive CD4+ T cells isolated by negative enrichment. The receptors were gathered from an adult with COVID-19.

V gene TRBV27 combines with J gene TRBJ1-1, with 11 bases fitting TRBD1. This CDR3 comprises 17 residues. V trimming: 2 bases; J trimming: 6 bases; junction bases outside the gene matches: 11. CDR1 is MNHEY, CDR2 SMNVEV, per germline (reference sequence). The CDR3 DNA reads TGTGCCAGCAGTTTAGGGGTTTCGGACAGGGGGCTCGCTGAAGCTTTCTTT. It codes for CASSLGVSDRGLAEAFF.

CDR3 DNA sequence: TGTGCCAGTAGTATGGCAGGAGCGACTAATGAAAAACTGTTTTTT. Amino acids: CASSMAGATNEKLFF. V usage is TRBV19 and J usage is TRBJ1-4; D remains ambiguous. There are 15 residues in the CDR3. V lost 3 bases to trimming and J lost 2 bases, with 10 bases between them. Per the germline V gene, CDR1 is LNHDA and CDR2 is SQIVND (reference sequence).

CDR3 in amino acids: CASSAGLAQTDTQYF. Written as DNA, the CDR3 is TGTGCCAGCAGCGCCGGACTAGCGCAGACAGATACGCAGTATTTT. The J gene is TRBJ2-3, the V gene TRBV9; 9 bases agree with TRBD2. The V segment lost 3 bases and the J segment 3 bases; nucleotides outside the gene matches: 5. Germline V lookup: CDR1 SGDLS, CDR2 YYNGEE. This CDR3 has 15 amino acids.

This sequence joins TRBV10-3 and TRBJ1-5; D possibly corresponds to TRBD1 (6 bases). This CDR3 region has 13 residues. Germline assignment: CDR1 ENHRY and CDR2 SYGVKD. Trimming shortened V by 8 bases and J by 5 bases, and 13 bases separated the two germline ends. CDR3 nucleotides: TGTGCCATCCGGCCAGGGGATTATCAGCCCCAGCATTTT. Its protein is CAIRPGDYQPQHF.

This chain joins TRBV7-2 and TRBJ2-6; D unresolved. The CDR3 has 18 residues. The germline V and J ends were trimmed by 3 bases and 0 bases, with 15 bases remaining between them. CDR1 is SGHTA and CDR2 is FQGNSA in the germline V gene. CDR3 coding DNA: TGTGCCAGCAGCTTTCAGGTCCTGGCACCCTCTGGGGCCAACGTCCTGACTTTC. As protein: CASSFQVLAPSGANVLTF.

The V and J genes are TRBV21-1 and TRBJ2-4; TRBD2 is the table's D call, not checked against the DNA. TRBV21-1 is a known pseudogene. The CDR3 spans 15 residues. CDR3 DNA sequence: TGTGCCAGCACCGGGAGGGATGGTTCCAAAAACATTCAGTACTTC. This translates into CASTGRDGSKNIQYF.

The rearrangement uses TRBV19 and TRBJ1-1, with unresolved D. Germline V lookup: CDR1 LNHDA, CDR2 SQIVND (reference sequence). V was pared by 0 bases and J by 1 base, with 3 bases between. This CDR3 spans 13 amino acids. CDR3 residues: CASSIDGNTEAFF. Here the CDR3 DNA reads TGTGCCAGTAGTATAGACGGGAACACTGAAGCTTTCTTT. Supplemented by reference TRBV19 and TRBJ1-1, the full variable domain reads DGGITQSPKYLFRKEGQNVTLSCEQNLNHDAMYWYRQDPGQGLRLIYYSQIVNDFQKGDIAEGYSVSREKKESFPLTVTSAQKNPTAFYLCASSIDGNTEAFFGQGTRLTVV.

The CDR3 sequence is CASSTGTQSQHF. In DNA, the CDR3 is TGTGCCAGCAGCACCGGGACGCAGAGCCAGCATTTT. This chain joins TRBV28 and TRBJ1-5, with a weak D call TRBD1 (5 bases). Per germline, CDR1 MDHEN and CDR2 SYDVKM. The CDR3 contains 12 residues. V lost 6 bases and J 12 bases, leaving 15 bases between the germline ends.

The chain has TRBV6-5 and TRBJ2-1; tentative D call: TRBD2 (5 bases). Germline CDR1 is MNHEY and CDR2 is SVGAGI. The CDR3 spans 11 residues. V dropped 6 bases and J dropped 8 bases, with 8 bases sitting between them. The CDR3 nucleotides are TGTGCCAGCAGGAGGGTCCATGAGCAGTTCTTC. Amino acids: CASRRVHEQFF.

The gene calls are TRBV28 and TRBJ1-1; D may be TRBD1 (6 bases). This CDR3 is built from 15 residues. Trimming stripped 8 bases from V and 1 base from J, with 17 bases between. CDR1 MDHEN and CDR2 SYDVKM come from the germline V gene. The CDR3 nucleotides read TGTGCCAGCCGGACTTCCGGGACAAGGAACACTGAAGCTTTCTTT. It specifies CASRTSGTRNTEAFF.

The chain employs TRBV2 and TRBJ1-6; 10 bases match TRBD1. This CDR3 is 16 amino acids long. Germline CDR1 SNHLY, CDR2 FYNNEI. With V trimmed by 6 bases and J by 6 bases, 8 bases remained unmatched. The CDR3 is CASRDGTGASNSPLHF. In nucleotides, the CDR3 is TGTGCCAGCAGGGACGGGACAGGGGCTTCTAATTCACCCCTCCACTTT.

V usage is TRBV19 and J usage is TRBJ2-7; D is uncertain. In germline, CDR1 is LNHDA, CDR2 SQIVND (reference sequence). CDR3 length: 16 amino acids. Trimming removed 1 base at V and 0 bases at J, with 13 bases between. The CDR3 coding sequence is TGTGCCAGTAGTATAGGTGCCCGGTCGAGCTCCTACGAGCAGTACTTC. It codes for CASSIGARSSSYEQYF.

The J gene is TRBJ1-4, the V gene TRBV3-1 (or the pseudogene TRBV3-2); 10 bases line up with TRBD1. Germline CDR1 LGHDT, CDR2 YNNKEL (reference sequence). This CDR3 is 14 amino acids long. The trim removed 2 bases at V and 8 bases at J, leaving 2 bases unmatched. The CDR3 DNA reads TGTGCCAGCAGCCAAAGGACAGGGGGGGAAAAACTGTTTTTT. Its protein product is CASSQRTGGEKLFF.

V gene TRBV9 combines with J gene TRBJ2-6; no clear D. The CDR3 sequence is 18 residues long. V was cut by 1 base and J by 1 base, with 15 bases left in between. Germline V CDR1 and CDR2: SGDLS, YYNGEE. This chain's CDR3 is CASSVLPDTTSGANVLTF. The CDR3 bases are TGTGCCAGCAGCGTACTCCCGGATACCACTTCTGGGGCCAACGTCCTGACTTTC.

The gene calls are TRBV15 and TRBJ1-5; a possible D gene is TRBD1 (6 bases). V was cut by 0 bases and J by 8 bases, with 17 bases left in between. Germline CDR1 LNHNV, CDR2 YYDKDF (reference sequence). The CDR3 loop spans 16 amino acids. Here the CDR3 DNA reads TGTGCCACCAGCAGAGATCCCCCGGGGGGGGCAAAGCCCCAGCATTTT. It translates to CATSRDPPGGAKPQHF.

The genes are TRBV5-1 and TRBJ2-5, with TRBD2 identical over 12 bases. The trim removed 0 bases at V and 0 bases at J, leaving 6 bases unmatched. The CDR3 spans 18 residues. Germline V gene lookup returns CDR1 SGHRS and CDR2 YFSETQ. The CDR3, as DNA: TGCGCCAGCAGCTTGGGACTAGCGGGAGCTCAGTACCAAGAGACCCAGTACTTC. This encodes CASSLGLAGAQYQETQYF.

V gene TRBV10-3 combines with J gene TRBJ2-7; D is ambiguous. The CDR3 length is 13 residues. Trimming pared 10 bases from V and 4 bases from J, leaving 17 bases between. Germline lookup yields CDR1 ENHRY and CDR2 SYGVKD. For the CDR3, the DNA is TGTGCCACCAGGCCTTCAGAGTCTTACGAGCAGTACTTC. Its protein is CATRPSESYEQYF.

The CDR3 sequence is CASSARQDTDTQYF. In DNA form, the CDR3 reads TGCGCCAGCAGTGCTCGGCAGGACACAGATACGCAGTATTTT. The chain couples TRBV10-2 to TRBJ2-3, with D unclear. Per germline, CDR1 WSHSY and CDR2 SAAADI. Trimming removed 4 bases at V and 2 bases at J, with 10 bases between. The length of the CDR3 is 14 residues.